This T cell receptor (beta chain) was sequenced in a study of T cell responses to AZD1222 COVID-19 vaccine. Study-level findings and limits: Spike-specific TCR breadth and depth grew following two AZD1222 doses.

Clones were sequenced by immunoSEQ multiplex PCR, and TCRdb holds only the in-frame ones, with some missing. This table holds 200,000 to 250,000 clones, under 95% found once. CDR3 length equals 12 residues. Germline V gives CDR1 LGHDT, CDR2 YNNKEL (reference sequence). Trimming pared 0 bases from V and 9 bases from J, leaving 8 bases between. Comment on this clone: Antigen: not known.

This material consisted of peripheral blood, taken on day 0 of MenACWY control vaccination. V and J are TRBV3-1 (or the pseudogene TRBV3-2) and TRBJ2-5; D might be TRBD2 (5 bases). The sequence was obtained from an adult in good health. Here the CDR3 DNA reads TGTGCCAGCAGCCAAGATCCGGGGTCCCAGTACTTC. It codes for CASSQDPGSQYF.